This entry lists 18 T cell receptor beta chains sequenced from one sample in a study of T cell responses to AZD1222 COVID-19 vaccine. This table comes from immunoSEQ multiplex PCR, and its TCRdb copy is limited to in-frame clones, with some not included. The table includes 100,000 or so clones, 70% to 90% detected once. Sequences were derived from peripheral blood, sampled on day 0 of AZD1222 vaccination. Receptor source: an adult in good health.

V is TRBV7-2 and J is TRBJ2-7; possible D gene TRBD1, 5 bases. Deletions cut 1 base from V and 5 bases from J, with 12 bases between. The CDR3 extends over 14 amino acids. From germline, CDR1 is SGHTA and CDR2 FQGNSA. CDR3 protein: CASSLVRVRNEQYF. CDR3 in DNA: TGTGCCAGCAGCTTAGTCAGGGTGAGGAACGAGCAGTACTTC.

This clone was recorded once. The genes are TRBV27 and TRBJ2-1, with 9 bases matching TRBD2. CDR1 is MNHEY and CDR2 is SMNVEV in the germline V gene (reference sequence). The CDR3 is 15 residues long. The V segment lost 3 bases and the J segment 7 bases; nucleotides outside the gene matches: 7. CDR3 in amino acids: CASSFSGSLWNEQFF. For the CDR3, the DNA is TGTGCCAGCAGTTTTAGCGGGAGTCTCTGGAATGAGCAGTTCTTC.

The rearrangement uses TRBV6-5 and TRBJ1-1; TRBD1 is a possible D gene (6 bases). Germline V gene sequence: CDR1 MNHEY, CDR2 SVGAGI. Trimming cost V 11 bases and J 1 base, with 17 bases left between them. The CDR3 contains 14 residues. The CDR3 DNA follows: TGTGCCCGCCATTTGGGGGGACAGAACACTGAAGCTTTCTTT. It specifies CARHLGGQNTEAFF.

This clone has a handful of counts. The CDR3 loop reads CASSEDRGGGYTF. Here the CDR3 DNA reads TGCGCCAGCAGTGAGGACAGGGGGGGTGGCTACACCTTC. J is TRBJ1-2 and V is TRBV10-2; 9 bases agree with TRBD1. V shed 2 bases and J 7 bases; nucleotides not matched to a gene: 2. The CDR3 consists of 13 residues. Germline loops: CDR1 WSHSY, CDR2 SAAADI.

V and J are TRBV12-5 and TRBJ2-3; the match to TRBD1 covers 8 bases. The CDR3 has 13 amino acids. Germline V gene sequence: CDR1 LGHNT, CDR2 FRNRAP. V trimming: 3 bases; J trimming: 5 bases; junction bases outside the gene matches: 1. The CDR3 nucleotides read TGTGCTAGTGGTTTCGACAGGGGAGATACGCAGTATTTT. Residues: CASGFDRGDTQYF.

This sequence joins TRBV5-1 and TRBJ2-7; 8 nucleotides line up with TRBD1. With 0 bases clipped from V and 6 bases from J, the junction kept 8 bases outside the gene matches. Germline CDR1 and CDR2: SGHRS and YFSETQ. The CDR3 loop spans 15 amino acids. The CDR3 region has the DNA TGCGCCAGCAGCTTGGCCCGAGACAGGGGTTTCGAGCAGTACTTC. Encoded protein: CASSLARDRGFEQYF.

The CDR3 spells CASSVGLLEGASGNTIYF. CDR3 DNA sequence: TGTGCCAGCAGCGTAGGACTTCTGGAGGGGGCATCTGGAAACACCATATATTTT. V gene TRBV9 combines with J gene TRBJ1-3; 7 nucleotides match TRBD1. Trimming at V came to 0 bases and at J to 1 base, leaving 10 bases not matched to a gene. CDR1 SGDLS and CDR2 YYNGEE come from the germline V gene. This CDR3 is built from 18 residues. Supplemented by reference TRBV9 and TRBJ1-3, the full variable domain reads DSGVTQTPKHLITATGQRVTLRCSPRSGDLSVYWYQQSLDQGLQFLIQYYNGEERAKGNILERFSAQQFPDLHSELNLSSLELGDSALYFCASSVGLLEGASGNTIYFGEGSWLTVV.

The chain combines TRBV5-4 with TRBJ2-1; the match to TRBD2 covers 7 bases. Germline CDR1 SGHNT, CDR2 YYREEE (reference sequence). The ends lost 1 base at V and 3 bases at J; junction bases unmatched: 4. The length of the CDR3 is 15 residues. The CDR3 region has the DNA TGTGCCAGCAGCTTGAGAGGCGGGGGCTACAATGAGCAGTTCTTC. Amino acid sequence: CASSLRGGGYNEQFF.

The J gene is TRBJ1-2, the V gene TRBV5-1, with TRBD1 matching 8 bases. J lost 6 bases, V lost 0 bases, and 4 bases had no gene match. The CDR3 consists of 14 residues. Germline V lookup: CDR1 SGHRS, CDR2 YFSETQ. CDR3 loop: CASSLVDRVNGYTF. The CDR3 DNA follows: TGCGCCAGCAGCTTGGTGGACAGGGTGAATGGCTACACCTTC.

The gene calls are TRBV11-1 and TRBJ2-7; D unclear. Germline V lookup: CDR1 SGHAT, CDR2 FQDESV (reference sequence). V shed 5 bases and J shed 4 bases, with 15 bases lying between them. The CDR3 consists of 14 residues. CDR3: CASSPRWATYEQYF. DNA for the CDR3: TGTGCCAGCAGCCCTCGGTGGGCGACTTACGAGCAGTACTTC.

The chain carries TRBV6-1 and TRBJ1-2; D is unresolved. Germline V gene sequence: CDR1 MNHNS, CDR2 SASEGT. Trimming stripped 3 bases from V and 4 bases from J, with 9 bases between. CDR3 length: 13 amino acids. The CDR3 DNA is TGTGCCAGCAGTGAGGTGGGAACCTATGGCTACACCTTC. This encodes CASSEVGTYGYTF.

V gene TRBV14 combines with J gene TRBJ1-3, with D tentatively TRBD1 (5 bases). Between the trimmed V and J ends, which lost 1 base and 0 bases, there was a span of 13 bases. Germline values: CDR1 SGHDN, CDR2 FVKESK. This CDR3 is 17 amino acids long. Written as DNA, the CDR3 is TGTGCCAGCAGCCAAGGTCTTCCCGGGGGCTCTGGAAACACCATATATTTT. Encoded protein: CASSQGLPGGSGNTIYF.

V gene TRBV5-4 combines with J gene TRBJ1-2; no reliable D call. Germline values: CDR1 SGHNT, CDR2 YYREEE (reference sequence). The V end was cut by 4 bases, the J end by 5 bases, with 12 bases between. The CDR3 is made up of 13 amino acids. CDR3 loop: CASSPWSSYGYTF. CDR3 nucleotides: TGTGCCAGCAGCCCGTGGTCCTCGTATGGCTACACCTTC.

The J gene is TRBJ2-2, the V gene TRBV5-1; 8 bases match TRBD2. Germline V CDR1 and CDR2: SGHRS, YFSETQ. This CDR3 comprises 14 residues. Trimming cost V 4 bases and J 6 bases; bases outside gene matches: 5. The CDR3 spells CASSPREGAGELFF. The CDR3 nucleotides read TGCGCCAGCAGCCCCCGGGAGGGCGCCGGGGAGCTGTTTTTT.

The count of this clone is one. This CDR3 reads CASTSGLTDTQYF. The CDR3 nucleotides are TGTGCCAGTACCTCCGGCCTCACAGATACGCAGTATTTT. The rearrangement links TRBV19 to TRBJ2-3; D gene uncertain. Trimming cost V 7 bases and J 2 bases, with 10 bases left between them. CDR3 length: 13 amino acids. Germline CDR1 and CDR2: LNHDA and SQIVND (reference sequence).

This clone was recorded only once. It is unclear where the CDR3 begins or ends on the DNA, so no DNA is shown, and the CDR3 is as TCRdb lists it. V gene TRBV6-2 or TRBV6-3 combines with J gene TRBJ2-6; the tabulated D call, TRBD1, remains unverified against the DNA. The CDR3 contains 18 residues when both ends are counted. Per germline, CDR1 MNHEY and CDR2 SVGEGT. CDR3 amino acids: CASSSSTGAGPGANVLTF.

The chain has TRBV2 and TRBJ1-6; perhaps TRBD1 as D (6 bases). Germline lookup yields CDR1 SNHLY and CDR2 FYNNEI. The CDR3 length is 14 residues. Trimming cost V 7 bases and J 6 bases, with 13 bases left between them. This chain's CDR3 is CASTGDFFNSPLHF. In DNA form, the CDR3 reads TGTGCCAGCACAGGGGACTTTTTTAATTCACCCCTCCACTTT.

The chain combines TRBV2 with TRBJ1-4; 7 positions match TRBD1. The CDR3 covers 15 residues. J gave up 0 bases and V 8 bases, and 6 bases lay outside the gene matches. In germline, CDR1 is SNHLY, CDR2 FYNNEI. The CDR3 loop is CASARDSATNEKLFF. The CDR3 DNA sequence: TGTGCCAGCGCGAGGGACAGCGCAACTAATGAAAAACTGTTTTTT.